This entry lists 12 T cell receptor beta chains sequenced from one sample in a study of CD8+ T cells in alopecia areata (dated by TCRdb to between 2017 and 2018). The intended sense of this specimen's time point label: baseline before oral tofacitinib. The receptor library was made with the immunoSEQ multiplex PCR assay. RNA was extracted from all samples and reverse transcribed into cDNA, which served as template for TCR sequencing. TCRdb limited this immuneACCESS table to in-frame rearrangements with V and J called. A share of clones is missing; checked studies link under half to unresolved V genes, and the rest is unexplained. A total of around 250,000 clones appear in this sample, about two thirds of them only once. Around 1.2% of the sample is held by the ten biggest clonotypes. Sample: CD4+ T cells sorted from blood, taken at week 0. Receptor source: a human donor with alopecia areata.

The chain combines TRBV29-1 with TRBJ1-1, with TRBD1 identical over 8 bases. CDR3 size: 11 residues. Germline CDR1 SQVTM, CDR2 ANQGSEA. Trimming cost V 7 bases and J 10 bases; bases outside gene matches: 8. CDR3 coding DNA: TGCAGCGCTATAACAGGGGGAGTAGCTTTCTTT. Protein product: CSAITGGVAFF.

This clone was found once. The chain recombines TRBV29-1 with TRBJ1-1; D remains ambiguous. The CDR3 is 14 amino acids. The V end was cut by 5 bases, the J end by 5 bases, with 18 bases between. Germline CDR1 SQVTM, CDR2 ANQGSEA. CDR3 sequence (DNA): TGCAGCGTTCCCCTCGGACGGAGTATGACTGAAGCTTTCTTT. As protein: CSVPLGRSMTEAFF.

This chain uses TRBV27 with TRBJ2-6, with 7 positions matching TRBD1. The CDR3 totals 17 residues. The junction had 6 bases not matched to a gene; V was cut back by 4 bases and J by 0 bases. Germline V gives CDR1 MNHEY, CDR2 SMNVEV (reference sequence). The CDR3 loop is CASSSLQGNSGANVLTF. The DNA for the CDR3 is TGTGCCAGCAGTTCCCTACAGGGGAACTCTGGGGCCAACGTCCTGACTTTC.

The sample holds a few counts of this clone. V gene TRBV29-1 combines with J gene TRBJ2-3, with D maybe TRBD2 (6 bases). Germline values: CDR1 SQVTM, CDR2 ANQGSEA. V lost 7 bases and J lost 5, with 7 bases in between. This CDR3 region has 10 residues. The DNA of the CDR3 is TGCAGCGGCGGGGTAGATACGCAGTATTTT. Protein product: CSGGVDTQYF.

A word on this clone: This CDR3 is also generated by other DNA sequences in the sample. This chain joins TRBV29-1 and TRBJ2-2; D gene unclear. Trimming pared 4 bases from V and 6 bases from J, leaving 6 bases between. The length of the CDR3 is 11 residues. CDR1 and CDR2 (germline): SQVTM, ANQGSEA. The CDR3 coding sequence is TGCAGCGTTGGTAGTCCCGGGGAGCTGTTTTTT. Amino acids: CSVGSPGELFF.

This chain uses TRBV30 with TRBJ2-3; no reliable D call. V lost 2 bases to trimming and J lost 4 bases, with 4 bases between them. The CDR3 totals 11 residues. In germline, CDR1 is GTSNPN, CDR2 SVGIG (reference sequence). CDR3 in amino acids: CAWSNADTQYF. The CDR3 DNA follows: TGTGCCTGGAGTAATGCAGATACGCAGTATTTT.

This clone was found a few times. The gene calls are TRBV7-9 and TRBJ2-1; TRBD2 matches 15 bases. The CDR3 spans 13 residues. Germline V gene lookup returns CDR1 SEHNR and CDR2 FQNEAQ (reference sequence). V lost 8 bases to trimming and J lost 7 bases; unmatched junction nucleotides: 0. The CDR3 here is CASGTSGRNEQFF. The CDR3 nucleotides read TGTGCCAGCGGGACTAGCGGGAGGAATGAGCAGTTCTTC.

The chain links TRBV9 to TRBJ2-2, with D uncertain. Trimming cost V 0 bases and J 2 bases, with 8 bases left between them. From germline, CDR1 is SGDLS and CDR2 YYNGEE. This CDR3 spans 15 amino acids. CDR3 residues: CASSVVGSNTGELFF. Written as DNA, the CDR3 is TGTGCCAGCAGCGTAGTGGGTTCTAACACCGGGGAGCTGTTTTTT.

V and J are TRBV18 and TRBJ2-4; the match to TRBD1 covers 7 bases. Germline CDR1 KGHSH, CDR2 LQKENI. Trimming removed 6 bases from V and 4 bases from J; junction bases left unmatched: 6. There are 14 residues in the CDR3. This CDR3 is CASSPGTAKNIQYF. In DNA form, the CDR3 reads TGTGCCAGCTCGCCTGGGACAGCAAAAAACATTCAGTACTTC. Combining the CDR3 with reference TRBV18 and TRBJ2-4 gives the whole variable domain NAGVMQNPRHLVRRRGQEARLRCSPMKGHSHVYWYRQLPEEGLKFMVYLQKENIIDESGMPKERFSAEFPKEGPSILRIQQVVRGDSAAYFCASSPGTAKNIQYFGAGTRLSVL.

The rearrangement joins TRBV9 to TRBJ1-6; D is ambiguous. Germline loops: CDR1 SGDLS, CDR2 YYNGEE. V lost 0 bases, J lost 5 bases, and 6 bases lay in between. The CDR3 has 14 amino acids. The CDR3 DNA reads TGTGCCAGCAGCGTAGGCCTTAATAATTCACCCCTCCACTTT. It encodes CASSVGLNNSPLHF.

V gene TRBV13 combines with J gene TRBJ2-7; D is ambiguous. Deletions cut 5 bases from V and 2 bases from J, with 10 bases between. The CDR3 is 13 residues long. The germline gives CDR1 PRHDT, CDR2 FYEKMQ (reference sequence). The CDR3 DNA sequence: TGTGCCAGCAGCCGGCCCCCAACCTACGAGCAGTACTTC. This encodes CASSRPPTYEQYF.

The table lists this clone with a few counts. The V call is TRBV7-3, the J call TRBJ2-7; no clear D. This CDR3 region has 14 residues. The ends were cut back, 5 bases at V and 4 bases at J, with 15 bases in the middle. Germline CDR1 and CDR2: SGHTA and FQGTGA. The DNA of the CDR3 is TGTGCCAGCAGCCACGCAAGGCTCGGGTACGAGCAGTACTTC. It translates to CASSHARLGYEQYF.